Following are 10 T cell receptor beta chains from one sample sequenced in a study of T cell changes during pregnancy in multiple sclerosis. Here immunoSEQ multiplex PCR was the method, and the copy in TCRdb shows in-frame clones only, minus some. The sample contains fewer than 85,000 clones, 80% to 95% of which appear only once. Sample: peripheral blood, taken in the second trimester of pregnancy. The receptors derive from a female donor with multiple sclerosis, enrolled in a pregnancy study.

The rearrangement joins TRBV11-3 to TRBJ2-1, with 10 bases that match TRBD2. The trim removed 0 bases at V and 13 bases at J, leaving 3 bases unmatched. From germline, CDR1 is SGHNT and CDR2 YENEEA. The CDR3 runs 13 residues. The CDR3, as DNA: TGTGCCAGCAGCTTAGATGGACTAGCGGAACAGTTCTTC. Translating it yields CASSLDGLAEQFF.

The rearrangement joins TRBV15 to TRBJ2-7; a weak D match, TRBD2 (5 bases). This CDR3 contains 13 residues. In germline, CDR1 is LNHNV, CDR2 YYDKDF (reference sequence). V was shortened by 7 bases and J by 7 bases, with 17 bases between the two germline ends. In DNA form, the CDR3 reads TGTGCCACCACAGCACTAGGGTTGGGGGAGCAGTACTTC. It specifies CATTALGLGEQYF.

The chain is built from TRBV6-5 and TRBJ2-5, with 7 bases matching TRBD1. Germline-derived CDR1 and CDR2 are MNHEY and SVGAGI. CDR3 length: 14 residues. Unmatched junction bases numbered 8, after V lost 5 bases and J lost 5 bases. CDR3: CASSHRQGVETQYF. DNA of the CDR3: TGTGCCAGCAGTCATCGACAGGGCGTGGAGACCCAGTACTTC.

The chain joins TRBV25-1 to TRBJ1-2; D perhaps matches TRBD1 (5 bases). In germline, CDR1 is MGHDK, CDR2 SYGVNS. V was cut by 2 bases and J by 4 bases, with 14 bases left in between. The CDR3 extends over 15 amino acids. The CDR3 coding sequence is TGTGCCAGCAGTGAAGGCGGGGCTCGGGGCTATGGCTACACCTTC. Protein product: CASSEGGARGYGYTF.

This chain uses TRBV2 with TRBJ2-7; TRBD1 is a possible D gene (6 bases). This CDR3 has 13 amino acids. Deletions cut 6 bases from V and 3 bases from J, with 12 bases between. CDR1 is SNHLY, CDR2 FYNNEI, per germline. The CDR3 DNA sequence: TGTGCCAGCAGCCAGGGGTCCCTCTACGAGCAGTACTTC. Amino acid sequence: CASSQGSLYEQYF.

The CDR3 loop reads CASSKPSREKAGELFF. Written as DNA, the CDR3 is TGTGCCAGCAGTAAACCCTCCCGGGAGAAGGCCGGGGAGCTGTTTTTT. The chain couples TRBV25-1 to TRBJ2-2; TRBD2 is a possible D gene (6 bases). There are 16 residues in the CDR3. Deletions cut 5 bases from V and 6 bases from J, with 19 bases between. Germline CDR1 is MGHDK and CDR2 is SYGVNS. Combining the CDR3 with reference TRBV25-1 and TRBJ2-2 gives the whole variable domain EADIYQTPRYLVIGTGKKITLECSQTMGHDKMYWYQQDPGMELHLIHYSYGVNSTEKGDLSSESTVSRIRTEHFPLTLESARPSHTSQYLCASSKPSREKAGELFFGEGSRLTVL.

This sequence joins TRBV11-3 and TRBJ2-3, with 9 bases fitting TRBD2. Germline-derived CDR1 and CDR2 are SGHNT and YENEEA. Trimming at V came to 1 base and at J to 2 bases, leaving 4 bases not matched to a gene. This CDR3 is 16 amino acids long. The CDR3: CASSLGLADSTDTQYF. Here the CDR3 DNA reads TGTGCCAGCAGCTTAGGACTAGCGGACTCCACAGATACGCAGTATTTT.

The chain carries TRBV7-3 and TRBJ2-2; TRBD2 is a possible D gene (6 bases). CDR3 size: 15 residues. Germline V CDR1 and CDR2: SGHTA, FQGTGA. The V gene lost 1 base and the J gene lost 5 bases, with 11 bases spanning the gap. The CDR3 bases are TGTGCCAGCAGCTTAAGTGGGAGGTCGACCGGGGAGCTGTTTTTT. It encodes CASSLSGRSTGELFF. The entire variable domain, with the rest obtained from reference TRBV7-3 and TRBJ2-2, is as follows: GAGVSQTPSNKVTEKGKYVELRCDPISGHTALYWYRQSLGQGPEFLIYFQGTGAADDSGLPNDRFFAVRPEGSVSTLKIQRTERGDSAVYLCASSLSGRSTGELFFGEGSRLTVL.

The chain uses TRBV5-1 and TRBJ1-4; 8 bases are a match to TRBD1. Per the germline V gene, CDR1 is SGHRS and CDR2 is YFSETQ. V gave up 4 bases and J gave up 8 bases; unmatched junction bases: 10. There are 15 residues in the CDR3. The CDR3 spells CASSPARGQGEKLFF. The CDR3 coding sequence is TGCGCCAGCAGCCCGGCCAGGGGGCAGGGGGAAAAACTGTTTTTT. The variable domain in full, with the rest retrieved from reference TRBV5-1 and TRBJ1-4, is KAGVTQTPRYLIKTRGQQVTLSCSPISGHRSVSWYQQTPGQGLQFLFEYFSETQRNKGNFPGRFSGRQFSNSRSEMNVSTLELGDSALYLCASSPARGQGEKLFFGSGTQLSVL.

The rearrangement links TRBV27 to TRBJ2-7; 12 bases are shared with TRBD2. CDR3 length: 15 residues. CDR1 and CDR2 (germline): MNHEY, SMNVEV (reference sequence). Unmatched junction bases numbered 7, after V lost 6 bases and J lost 4 bases. This chain's CDR3 is CASRPLLAGGYEQYF. The DNA of the CDR3 is TGTGCCAGCAGACCTCTTCTAGCGGGGGGGTACGAGCAGTACTTC.